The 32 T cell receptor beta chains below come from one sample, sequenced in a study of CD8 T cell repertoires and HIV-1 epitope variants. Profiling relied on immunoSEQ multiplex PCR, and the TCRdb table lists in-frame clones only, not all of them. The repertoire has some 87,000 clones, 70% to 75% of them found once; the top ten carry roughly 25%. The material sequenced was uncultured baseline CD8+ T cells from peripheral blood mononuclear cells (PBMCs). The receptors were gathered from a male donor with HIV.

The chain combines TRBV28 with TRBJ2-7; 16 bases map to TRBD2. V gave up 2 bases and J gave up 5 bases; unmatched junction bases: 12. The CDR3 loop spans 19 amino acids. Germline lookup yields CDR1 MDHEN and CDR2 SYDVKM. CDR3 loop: CASSLEGTSGRAIYHEQYF. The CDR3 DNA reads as TGTGCCAGCAGTTTAGAGGGGACTAGCGGGAGGGCCATCTACCACGAGCAGTACTTC.

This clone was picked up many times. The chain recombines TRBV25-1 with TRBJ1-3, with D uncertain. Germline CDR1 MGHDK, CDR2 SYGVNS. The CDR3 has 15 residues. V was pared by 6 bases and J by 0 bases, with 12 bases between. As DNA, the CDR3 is TGTGCCAGCAGAAAAGACCCAAGCTCTGGAAACACCATATATTTT. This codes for CASRKDPSSGNTIYF.

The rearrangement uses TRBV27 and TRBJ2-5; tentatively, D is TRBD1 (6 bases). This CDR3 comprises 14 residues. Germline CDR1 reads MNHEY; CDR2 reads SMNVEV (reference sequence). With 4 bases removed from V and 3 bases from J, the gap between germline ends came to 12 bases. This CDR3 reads CASSWGGGEETQYF. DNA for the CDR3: TGTGCCAGCAGTTGGGGTGGGGGCGAAGAGACCCAGTACTTC.

The CDR3 spells CASSGTSGRADEQFF. The CDR3 DNA follows: TGTGCCAGCAGTGGCACTAGCGGGAGGGCGGATGAGCAGTTCTTC. The rearrangement uses TRBV2 and TRBJ2-1; 13 bases map to TRBD2. Per germline, CDR1 SNHLY and CDR2 FYNNEI. J gave up 8 bases and V 4 bases, and 5 bases lay outside the gene matches. CDR3 length equals 15 residues.

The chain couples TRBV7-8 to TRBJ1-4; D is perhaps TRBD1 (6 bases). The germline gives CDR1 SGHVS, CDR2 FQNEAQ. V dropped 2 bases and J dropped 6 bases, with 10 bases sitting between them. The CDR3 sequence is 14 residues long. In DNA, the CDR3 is TGTGCCAGCAGCTTATGGGGGGCTGATGAAAAACTGTTTTTT. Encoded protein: CASSLWGADEKLFF.

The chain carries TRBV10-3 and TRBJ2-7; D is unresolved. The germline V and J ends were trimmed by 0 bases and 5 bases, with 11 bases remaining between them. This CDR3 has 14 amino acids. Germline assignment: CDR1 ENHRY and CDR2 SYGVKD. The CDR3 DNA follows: TGTGCCATCAGTGAGTCTCTTTTGGCAGACGAGCAGTACTTC. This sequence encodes CAISESLLADEQYF.

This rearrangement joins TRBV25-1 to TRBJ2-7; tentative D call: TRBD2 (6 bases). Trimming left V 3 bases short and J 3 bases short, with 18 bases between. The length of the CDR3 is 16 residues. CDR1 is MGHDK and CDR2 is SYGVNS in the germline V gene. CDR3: CASSDLPLGGVYEQYF. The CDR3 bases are TGTGCCAGCAGTGACCTACCCTTAGGCGGGGTCTACGAGCAGTACTTC.

CDR3 residues: CSVSLTGTDTQYF. CDR3 in DNA: TGCAGCGTTTCGTTAACCGGCACAGATACGCAGTATTTT. The chain couples TRBV29-1 to TRBJ2-3; D not resolved. Germline V gene sequence: CDR1 SQVTM, CDR2 ANQGSEA. The CDR3 length is 13 residues. V lost 5 bases, J lost 1 base, and 10 bases lay in between.

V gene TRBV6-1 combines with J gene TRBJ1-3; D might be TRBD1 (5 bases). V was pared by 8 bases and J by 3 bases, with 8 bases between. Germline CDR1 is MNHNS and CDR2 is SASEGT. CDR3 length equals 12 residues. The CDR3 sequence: CASGADGNTIYF. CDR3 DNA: TGTGCCAGCGGGGCAGATGGAAACACCATATATTTT.

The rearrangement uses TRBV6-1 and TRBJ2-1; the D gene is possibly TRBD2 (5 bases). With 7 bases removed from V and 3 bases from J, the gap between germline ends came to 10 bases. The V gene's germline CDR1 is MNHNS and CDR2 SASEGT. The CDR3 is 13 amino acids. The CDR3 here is CASMRTLYNEQFF. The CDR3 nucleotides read TGTGCCAGCATGAGGACTCTCTACAATGAGCAGTTCTTC.

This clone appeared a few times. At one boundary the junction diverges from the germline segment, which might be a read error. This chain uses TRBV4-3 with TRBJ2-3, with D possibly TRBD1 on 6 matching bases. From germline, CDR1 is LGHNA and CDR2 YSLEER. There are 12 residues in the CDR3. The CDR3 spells CASRQGGGTQYF. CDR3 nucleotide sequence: TGCGCCAGCAGGCAAGGGGGTGGGACGCAGTATTTT.

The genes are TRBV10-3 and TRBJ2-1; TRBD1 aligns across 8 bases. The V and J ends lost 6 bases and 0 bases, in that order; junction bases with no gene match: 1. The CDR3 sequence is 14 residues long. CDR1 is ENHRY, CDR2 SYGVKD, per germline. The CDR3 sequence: CAIRGQDSYNEQFF. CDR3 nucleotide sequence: TGTGCCATCAGGGGACAGGACTCCTACAATGAGCAGTTCTTC.

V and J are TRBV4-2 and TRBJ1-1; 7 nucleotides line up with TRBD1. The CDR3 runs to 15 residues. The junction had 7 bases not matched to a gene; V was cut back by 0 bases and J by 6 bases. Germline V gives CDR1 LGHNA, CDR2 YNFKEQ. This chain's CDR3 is CASSQDGGGSSEAFF. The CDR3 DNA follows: TGTGCCAGCAGCCAAGATGGAGGGGGCAGCTCTGAAGCTTTCTTT.

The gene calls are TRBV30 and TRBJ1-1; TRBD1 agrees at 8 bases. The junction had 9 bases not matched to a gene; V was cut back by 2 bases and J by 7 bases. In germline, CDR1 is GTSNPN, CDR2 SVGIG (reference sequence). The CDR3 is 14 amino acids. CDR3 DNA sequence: TGTGCCTGGAGTACTCCAACAGGGGGGGTTGAAGCTTTCTTT. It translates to CAWSTPTGGVEAFF.

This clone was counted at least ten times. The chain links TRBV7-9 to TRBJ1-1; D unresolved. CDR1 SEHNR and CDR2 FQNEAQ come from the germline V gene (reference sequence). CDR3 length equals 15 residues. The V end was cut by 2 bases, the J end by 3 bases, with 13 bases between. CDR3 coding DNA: TGTGCCAGCAGCTTACCTGTGGGCCCTTACACTGAAGCTTTCTTT. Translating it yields CASSLPVGPYTEAFF.

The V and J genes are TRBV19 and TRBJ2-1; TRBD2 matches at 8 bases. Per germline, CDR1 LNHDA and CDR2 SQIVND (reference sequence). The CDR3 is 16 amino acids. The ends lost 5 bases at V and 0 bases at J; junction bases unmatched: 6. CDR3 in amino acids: CASSPSGGRSYNEQFF. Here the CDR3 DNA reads TGTGCCAGTAGTCCGAGCGGGGGCCGCTCCTACAATGAGCAGTTCTTC.

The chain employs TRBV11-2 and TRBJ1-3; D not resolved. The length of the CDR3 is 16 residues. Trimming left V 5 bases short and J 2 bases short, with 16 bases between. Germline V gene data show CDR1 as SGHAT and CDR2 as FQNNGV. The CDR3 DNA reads TGTGCCAGCAGCCCACCCGGCCTTGGGACTGGAAACACCATATATTTT. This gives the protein CASSPPGLGTGNTIYF. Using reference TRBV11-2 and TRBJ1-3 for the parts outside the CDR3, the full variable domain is EAGVAQSPRYKIIEKRQSVAFWCNPISGHATLYWYQQILGQGPKLLIQFQNNGVVDDSQLPKDRFSAERLKGVDSTLKIQPAKLEDSAVYLCASSPPGLGTGNTIYFGEGSWLTVV.

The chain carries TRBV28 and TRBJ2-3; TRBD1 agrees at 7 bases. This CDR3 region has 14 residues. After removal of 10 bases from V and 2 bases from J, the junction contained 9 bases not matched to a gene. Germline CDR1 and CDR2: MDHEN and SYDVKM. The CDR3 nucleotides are TGTGCCACCAACACGAGGGGGCCCACAGATACGCAGTATTTT. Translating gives CATNTRGPTDTQYF.

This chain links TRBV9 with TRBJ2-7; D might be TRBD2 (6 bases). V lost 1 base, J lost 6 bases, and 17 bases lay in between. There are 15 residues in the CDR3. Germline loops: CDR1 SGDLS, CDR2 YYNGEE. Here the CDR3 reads CASSVFGTLTGEQYF. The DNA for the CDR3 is TGTGCCAGCAGCGTATTCGGGACTCTTACGGGCGAGCAGTACTTC.

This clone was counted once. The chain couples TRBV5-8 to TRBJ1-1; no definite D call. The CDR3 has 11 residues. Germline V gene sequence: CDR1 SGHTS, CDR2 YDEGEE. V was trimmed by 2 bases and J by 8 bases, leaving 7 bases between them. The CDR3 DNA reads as TGTGCCAGCAGCTTCTATATGGAAGCTTTCTTT. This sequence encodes CASSFYMEAFF.

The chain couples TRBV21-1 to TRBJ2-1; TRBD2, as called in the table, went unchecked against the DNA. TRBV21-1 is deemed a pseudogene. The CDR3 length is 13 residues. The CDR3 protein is CASSNLGNHEQFF. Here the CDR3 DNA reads TGTGCCAGCAGCAATCTCGGGAACCATGAGCAGTTCTTC.

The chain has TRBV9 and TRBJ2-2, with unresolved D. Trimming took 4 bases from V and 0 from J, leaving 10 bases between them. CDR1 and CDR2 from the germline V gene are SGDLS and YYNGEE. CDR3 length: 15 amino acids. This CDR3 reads CASSPDIANTGELFF. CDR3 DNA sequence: TGTGCCAGCAGCCCCGATATCGCGAACACCGGGGAGCTGTTTTTT.

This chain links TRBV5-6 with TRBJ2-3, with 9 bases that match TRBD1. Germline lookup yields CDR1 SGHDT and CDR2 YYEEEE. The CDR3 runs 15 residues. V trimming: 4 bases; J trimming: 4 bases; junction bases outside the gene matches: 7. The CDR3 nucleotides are TGTGCCAGCAGCCACGGAGGGACAGGGTCAGATACGCAGTATTTT. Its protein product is CASSHGGTGSDTQYF.

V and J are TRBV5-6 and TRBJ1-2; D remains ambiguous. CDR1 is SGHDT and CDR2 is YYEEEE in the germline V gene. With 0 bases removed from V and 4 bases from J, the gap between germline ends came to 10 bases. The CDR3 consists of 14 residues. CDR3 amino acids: CASSLGGVGYGYTF. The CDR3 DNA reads TGTGCCAGCAGCTTGGGAGGAGTAGGCTATGGCTACACCTTC.

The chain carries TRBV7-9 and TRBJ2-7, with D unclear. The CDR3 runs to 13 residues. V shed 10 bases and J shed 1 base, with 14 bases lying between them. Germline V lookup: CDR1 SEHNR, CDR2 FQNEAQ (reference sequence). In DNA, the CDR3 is TGTGCCACATCATCCGGCAGGTCCTACGAGCAGTACTTC. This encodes CATSSGRSYEQYF.

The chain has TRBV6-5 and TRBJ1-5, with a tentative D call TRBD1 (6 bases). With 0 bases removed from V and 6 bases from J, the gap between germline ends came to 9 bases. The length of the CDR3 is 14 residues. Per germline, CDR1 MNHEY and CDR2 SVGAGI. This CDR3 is CASSYSDRVQPQHF. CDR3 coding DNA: TGTGCCAGCAGTTACTCGGACAGAGTTCAGCCCCAGCATTTT.

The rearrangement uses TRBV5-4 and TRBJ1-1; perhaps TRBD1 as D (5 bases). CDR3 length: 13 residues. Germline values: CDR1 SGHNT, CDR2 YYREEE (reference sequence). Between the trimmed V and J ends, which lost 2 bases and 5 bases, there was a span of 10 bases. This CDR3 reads CASSFSRDTEAFF. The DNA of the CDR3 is TGTGCCAGCAGCTTTAGCAGGGATACTGAAGCTTTCTTT.

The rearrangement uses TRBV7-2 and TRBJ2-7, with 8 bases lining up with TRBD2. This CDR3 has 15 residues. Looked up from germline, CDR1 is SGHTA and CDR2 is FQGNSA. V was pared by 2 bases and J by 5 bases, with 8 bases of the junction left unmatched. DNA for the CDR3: TGTGCCAGCAGCTTAATAAGCGGGAGTTCTCACGAGCAGTACTTC. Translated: CASSLISGSSHEQYF. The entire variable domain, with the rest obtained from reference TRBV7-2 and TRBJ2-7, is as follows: GAGVSQSPSNKVTEKGKDVELRCDPISGHTALYWYRQSLGQGLEFLIYFQGNSAPDKSGLPSDRFSAERTGGSVSTLTIQRTQQEDSAVYLCASSLISGSSHEQYFGPGTRLTVT.

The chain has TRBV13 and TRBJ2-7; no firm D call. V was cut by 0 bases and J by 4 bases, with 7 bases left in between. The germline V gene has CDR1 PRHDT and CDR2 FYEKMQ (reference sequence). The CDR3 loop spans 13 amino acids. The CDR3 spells CASSLGRNYEQYF. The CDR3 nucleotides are TGTGCCAGCAGCTTAGGCCGAAATTACGAGCAGTACTTC.

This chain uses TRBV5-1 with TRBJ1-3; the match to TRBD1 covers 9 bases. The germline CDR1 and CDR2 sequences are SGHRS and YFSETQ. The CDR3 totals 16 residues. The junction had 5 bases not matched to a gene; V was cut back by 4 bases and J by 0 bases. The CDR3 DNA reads TGCGCCAGCAGCCAGATGACAGGGGGCTCTGGAAACACCATATATTTT. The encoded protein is CASSQMTGGSGNTIYF. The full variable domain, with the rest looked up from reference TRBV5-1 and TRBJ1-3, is KAGVTQTPRYLIKTRGQQVTLSCSPISGHRSVSWYQQTPGQGLQFLFEYFSETQRNKGNFPGRFSGRQFSNSRSEMNVSTLELGDSALYLCASSQMTGGSGNTIYFGEGSWLTVV.

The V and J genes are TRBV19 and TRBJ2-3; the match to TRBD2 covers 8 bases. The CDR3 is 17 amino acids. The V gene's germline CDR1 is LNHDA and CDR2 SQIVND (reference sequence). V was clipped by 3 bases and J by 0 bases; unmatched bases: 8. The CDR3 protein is CASSIRRLARSTDTQYF. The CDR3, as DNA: TGTGCCAGTAGTATCCGTAGACTAGCGCGAAGCACAGATACGCAGTATTTT.

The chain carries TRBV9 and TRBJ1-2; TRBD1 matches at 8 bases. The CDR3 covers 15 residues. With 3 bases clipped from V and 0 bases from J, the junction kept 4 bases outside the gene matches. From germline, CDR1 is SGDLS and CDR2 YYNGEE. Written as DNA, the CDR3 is TGTGCCAGCAGCGGACAGGGGTTGTCTAACTATGGCTACACCTTC. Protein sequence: CASSGQGLSNYGYTF.